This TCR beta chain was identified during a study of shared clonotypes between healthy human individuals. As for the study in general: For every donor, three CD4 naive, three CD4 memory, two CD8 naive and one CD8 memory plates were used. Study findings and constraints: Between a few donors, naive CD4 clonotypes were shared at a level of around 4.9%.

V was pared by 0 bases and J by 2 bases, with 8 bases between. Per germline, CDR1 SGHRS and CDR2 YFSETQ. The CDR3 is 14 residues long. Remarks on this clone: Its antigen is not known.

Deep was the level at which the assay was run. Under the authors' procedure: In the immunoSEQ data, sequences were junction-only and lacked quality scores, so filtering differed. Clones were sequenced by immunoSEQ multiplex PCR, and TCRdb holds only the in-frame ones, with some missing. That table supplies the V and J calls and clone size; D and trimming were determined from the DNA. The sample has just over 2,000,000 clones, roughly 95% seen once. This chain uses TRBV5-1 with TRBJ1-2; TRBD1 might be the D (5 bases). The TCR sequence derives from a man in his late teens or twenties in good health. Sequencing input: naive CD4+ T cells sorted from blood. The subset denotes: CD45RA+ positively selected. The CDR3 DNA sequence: TGCGCCAGCAGCTTGGAGTGGGGCAACTATGGCTACACCTTC. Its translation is CASSLEWGNYGYTF.